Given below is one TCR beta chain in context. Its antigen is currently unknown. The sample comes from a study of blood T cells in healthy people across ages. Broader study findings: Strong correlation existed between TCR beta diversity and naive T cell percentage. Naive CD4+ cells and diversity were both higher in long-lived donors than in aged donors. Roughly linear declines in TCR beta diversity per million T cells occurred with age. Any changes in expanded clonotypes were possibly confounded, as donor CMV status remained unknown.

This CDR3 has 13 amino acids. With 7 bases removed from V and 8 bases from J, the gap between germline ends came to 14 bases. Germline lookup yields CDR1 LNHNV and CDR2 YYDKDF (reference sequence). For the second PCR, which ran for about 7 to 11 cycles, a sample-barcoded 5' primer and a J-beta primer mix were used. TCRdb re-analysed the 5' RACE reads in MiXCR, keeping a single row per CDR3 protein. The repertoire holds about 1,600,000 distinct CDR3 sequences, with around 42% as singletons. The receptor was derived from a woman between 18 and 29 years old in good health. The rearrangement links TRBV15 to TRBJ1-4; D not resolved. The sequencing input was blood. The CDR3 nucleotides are TGTGCCACCACCCCCCAGGCGGACGAAAAACTGTTTTTT. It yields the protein CATTPQADEKLFF.